This is a list of T cell receptor beta chains from one sample in a study of T cell responses to AZD1222 COVID-19 vaccine. The table came from immunoSEQ multiplex PCR; TCRdb's copy has only in-frame clones and leaves some out. The table has some 120,000 clones, approximately 86% seen once. The sample consisted of peripheral blood, taken on day 0 of AZD1222 vaccination. The receptors were sampled from an adult in good health. The CDR3 runs from the conserved cysteine through the conserved F or W. D genes are given only for firm matches. Not every row has a clone size; where given, it reads once, few, many or a size class.

clone_size,cdr3_length,v_call,j_call,d_call,cdr3_nt,cdr3_aa
.,15,TRBV4-2,TRBJ1-2,.,TGTGCCAGCAGCCAAGATCTAGTGCAAAACTATGGCTACACCTTC,CASSQDLVQNYGYTF
.,14,TRBV2,TRBJ2-3,.,TGTGCCAGCAGTTTACTACATAGCACAGATACGCAGTATTTT,CASSLLHSTDTQYF
.,16,TRBV4-3,TRBJ1-2,.,TGCGCCAGCAGCCAAGATCACACGGGGGCCGACTATGGCTACACCTTC,CASSQDHTGADYGYTF
.,13,TRBV6-6,TRBJ2-1,TRBD1,TGTGCCAGCAGCTACGGACAGGGTGATGAGCAGTTCTTC,CASSYGQGDEQFF
.,15,TRBV5-4,TRBJ2-1,.,TGTGCCAGCAGCCGTACAGGGTTTGAAGACAATGAGCAGTTCTTC,CASSRTGFEDNEQFF
.,16,TRBV5-6,TRBJ2-5,.,TGTGCCAGCAGAAAGGGATCTACGGGAGTAGTAGAGACCCAGTACTTC,CASRKGSTGVVETQYF
.,17,TRBV7-3,TRBJ2-1,.,TGTGCCAGCAGCTTAACGGCTCCGGGAACCACCTACAATGAGCAGTTCTTC,CASSLTAPGTTYNEQFF
.,13,TRBV7-9,TRBJ1-2,.,TGTGCCAGCAGCTTAGAACAGGGCTATGGCTACACCTTC,CASSLEQGYGYTF
medium-sized,15,TRBV11-2,TRBJ1-5,.,TGTGCCAGCAGCTTAGTATTGGGAAGCAATCAGCCCCAGCATTTT,CASSLVLGSNQPQHF
.,14,TRBV7-3,TRBJ2-2,.,TGTGCCAGCAGCCGGACGGAGAACACCGGGGAGCTGTTTTTT,CASSRTENTGELFF
.,15,TRBV5-5,TRBJ1-5,.,TGTGCCAGCAGCTCCGCACCCAGGGGTTCTCAGCCCCAGCATTTT,CASSSAPRGSQPQHF
.,14,TRBV7-2,TRBJ1-2,.,TGTGCCAGCAGCTTAGCGCAGGGTATGGATGGCTACACCTTC,CASSLAQGMDGYTF
.,13,TRBV18,TRBJ1-2,.,TGTGCCAGCTCACCCCCCGCCGGGGCTGGCTACACCTTC,CASSPPAGAGYTF
.,15,TRBV6-2/TRBV6-3,TRBJ1-1,.,TGTGCCAGCAGTTTCGACAGGCCAATGAACACTGAAGCTTTCTTT,CASSFDRPMNTEAFF
.,17,TRBV6-7,TRBJ2-1,TRBD1,TGTGCCAGCAACCCGGGACAGATCACCGGAGTTTTCTATGAGCAGTTCTTC,CASNPGQITGVFYEQFF
.,15,TRBV6-5,TRBJ1-5,.,TGTGCCAGCAGGCTAGGGGCGTATAGCAATCAGCCCCAGCATTTT,CASRLGAYSNQPQHF
.,16,TRBV15,TRBJ2-1,.,TGTGCCACCAGCGGACTCATAGCGGTCTCCTACAATGAGCAGTTCTTC,CATSGLIAVSYNEQFF
once,14,TRBV5-3,TRBJ2-7,.,TGTGCCGTTGGAGGGGGGGACCCCACCTACGAGCAGTACTTC,CAVGGGDPTYEQYF
.,19,TRBV5-5,TRBJ1-2,.,TGTGCCAGCAGCTTTATAGTCCCCCAGTCCTTTCAGGGCGAAAATGGCTACACCTTC,CASSFIVPQSFQGENGYTF
.,12,TRBV29-1,TRBJ2-1,TRBD1,TGCAGCGTTGATGTGACAGGGGCTGAGCAGTTCTTC,CSVDVTGAEQFF
.,13,TRBV6-2/TRBV6-3,TRBJ2-2,.,TGTGCCAGCAGCCCCGTGTCAACCGGGGAGCTGTTTTTT,CASSPVSTGELFF
.,12,TRBV19,TRBJ2-2,.,TGTGCCAGTAGTAGGAACACCGGGGAGCTGTTTTTT,CASSRNTGELFF
.,14,TRBV5-8,TRBJ2-7,.,TGTGCCAGCAGCTTGACAGTTCTCTCCTACGAGCAGTACTTC,CASSLTVLSYEQYF
.,13,TRBV28,TRBJ1-2,.,TGTGCCAGCAGAGCAGGGGAAGGGTATGGCTACACCTTC,CASRAGEGYGYTF
once,13,TRBV29-1,TRBJ1-1,.,TGCAGCGTTTGGGGGGGGAGAACCACTGAAGCTTTCTTT,CSVWGGRTTEAFF
.,13,TRBV19,TRBJ2-5,.,TGTGCCAGTAGTCCGCAGGGGCAAGAGACCCAGTACTTC,CASSPQGQETQYF
.,18,TRBV27,TRBJ2-7,TRBD2,TGTGCCAGCAGTTTAAAGGTCCCGGGGCCAGCGGGGGTATACGAGCAGTACTTC,CASSLKVPGPAGVYEQYF
once,14,TRBV9,TRBJ1-2,.,TGTGCCAGCAGCGTAGTGTCGGAGCCCTATGGCTACACCTTC,CASSVVSEPYGYTF
.,14,TRBV5-8,TRBJ1-2,TRBD1,TGTGCCAGCAGCTTGGGCGGACAGGGAGATGGCTACACCTTC,CASSLGGQGDGYTF